A selection of T cell receptor beta chains follows, all from one sample in a study of cytomegalovirus exposure and HLA in healthy donors. Clones were read by immunoSEQ multiplex PCR, and TCRdb kept only the in-frame ones, dropping some. Here the sample spans about 150,000 clones, approximately 61% being singletons. The sequencing input was PBMCs. These receptors were taken from a human donor in good health. The CDR3 runs from the conserved cysteine through the conserved F or W. D genes are given only for firm matches. Part of the rows lack a size; the others show once, few, many or a class for expanded clones.

clone_size	j_call	v_call	d_call	cdr3_aa	cdr3_nt
once	TRBJ2-7	TRBV7-2	NA	CASSDDSTYEQYF	TGTGCCAGCAGCGATGACAGCACCTACGAGCAGTACTTC
NA	TRBJ1-2	TRBV10-3	NA	CAISEELRLGYGYTF	TGTGCCATCAGTGAAGAATTAAGACTCGGCTATGGCTACACCTTC
NA	TRBJ2-7	TRBV12-5	TRBD2	CASGLVGGRGYEQYF	TGTGCTAGTGGTTTGGTTGGCGGGAGAGGGTACGAGCAGTACTTC
NA	TRBJ2-3	TRBV19	NA	CASSMDAQDGTQYF	TGTGCCAGTAGTATGGATGCACAGGATGGTACGCAGTATTTT
NA	TRBJ2-1	TRBV9	TRBD2	CASSGPSGRVWSHNEQFF	TGTGCCAGCAGCGGACCTAGCGGGAGGGTATGGAGCCACAATGAGCAGTTCTTC
NA	TRBJ2-7	TRBV5-1	TRBD2	CASSVLASSYEQYF	TGCGCCAGCAGTGTACTAGCGAGCTCCTACGAGCAGTACTTC
NA	TRBJ2-7	TRBV28	NA	CASSLRYEQYF	TGTGCCAGCAGTTTACGGTACGAGCAGTACTTC
few	TRBJ2-2	TRBV7-3	NA	CASSLIPRDWRNTGELFF	TGTGCCAGCAGCTTAATACCCCGGGACTGGAGGAACACCGGGGAGCTGTTTTTT
NA	TRBJ2-7	TRBV7-3	NA	CASSQDSTYEQYF	TGTGCCAGCAGCCAAGACAGCACCTACGAGCAGTACTTC
NA	TRBJ2-3	TRBV20-1	NA	CSGTPRDTQYF	TGCAGCGGGACTCCTCGGGATACGCAGTATTTT
NA	TRBJ2-6	TRBV18	TRBD1	CASSPLVDRLFGANVLTF	TGTGCCAGCTCACCATTGGTGGACAGGTTGTTTGGGGCCAACGTCCTGACTTTC
NA	TRBJ2-1	TRBV5-6	TRBD2	CASRGLANEQFF	TGTGCCAGCAGGGGACTAGCCAATGAGCAGTTCTTC
NA	TRBJ2-7	TRBV5-5	TRBD2	CASSLIWGGSYEQYF	TGTGCCAGCAGCTTAATTTGGGGGGGCTCCTACGAGCAGTACTTC
NA	TRBJ1-4	TRBV2	TRBD1	CASSEGTGEEKLFF	TGTGCCAGCAGTGAAGGGACAGGGGAAGAAAAACTGTTTTTT
NA	TRBJ2-2	TRBV5-4	TRBD2	CASSGRTSGRGTGELFF	TGTGCCAGCAGCGGGCGGACTAGCGGGAGGGGGACCGGGGAGCTGTTTTTT
NA	TRBJ1-2	TRBV11-2	NA	CASSSFRREPNYGYTF	TGTGCCAGCAGCTCCTTCCGTCGGGAACCTAACTATGGCTACACCTTC
NA	TRBJ1-1	TRBV4-1	TRBD1	CASSAPQGAFNTEAFF	TGCGCCAGCAGCGCACCGCAGGGGGCATTTAACACTGAAGCTTTCTTT
NA	TRBJ1-1	TRBV5-6	TRBD1	CASSWGQEATEAFF	TGTGCCAGCAGCTGGGGACAGGAGGCCACTGAAGCTTTCTTT
NA	TRBJ2-7	TRBV6-5	TRBD2	CASSWASGSEQYF	TGTGCCAGCAGTTGGGCTAGCGGGAGCGAGCAGTACTTC
NA	TRBJ2-7	TRBV6-5	TRBD1	CASSYAGTGTAYEQYF	TGTGCCAGCAGTTATGCCGGGACAGGGACCGCCTACGAGCAGTACTTC
few	TRBJ2-5	TRBV7-9	NA	CASSLVRTELETQYF	TGTGCCAGCAGCTTAGTAAGGACAGAGTTAGAGACCCAGTACTTC
few	TRBJ1-3	TRBV18	NA	CASSPQGGGNTIYF	TGTGCCAGCTCACCTCAGGGAGGTGGAAACACCATATATTTT
NA	TRBJ2-1	TRBV7-3	TRBD2	CASSPVAGGDEQFF	TGTGCCAGCAGCCCTGTAGCGGGGGGCGATGAGCAGTTCTTC
NA	TRBJ2-7	TRBV11-2	TRBD1	CASSSDRGRGEQYF	TGTGCCAGCAGCTCTGACAGGGGGCGAGGCGAGCAGTACTTC
NA	TRBJ1-5	TRBV6-1	NA	CASGRGNQPQHF	TGTGCCAGCGGGCGGGGGAATCAGCCCCAGCATTTT
NA	TRBJ2-3	TRBV19	NA	CASSNLDTQYF	TGTGCCAGTAGTAACTTAGATACGCAGTATTTT
few	TRBJ2-7	TRBV7-9	NA	CASSDSIGYEQYF	TGTGCCAGCAGCGATTCCATCGGCTACGAGCAGTACTTC
NA	TRBJ2-6	TRBV28	TRBD2	CASRIAGGAGANVLTF	TGTGCCAGCAGGATAGCGGGAGGAGCTGGGGCCAACGTCCTGACTTTC
NA	TRBJ2-2	TRBV7-2	NA	CASSPRARETTGELFF	TGTGCCAGCAGCCCTAGAGCCCGAGAAACCACCGGGGAGCTGTTTTTT
NA	TRBJ1-2	TRBV2	NA	CARVGDANYGYTF	TGTGCACGGGTTGGAGACGCTAACTATGGCTACACCTTC
NA	TRBJ1-1	TRBV9	NA	CASSGEGGGMNTEAFF	TGTGCCAGCAGCGGCGAGGGGGGGGGAATGAACACTGAAGCTTTCTTT
NA	TRBJ2-1	TRBV5-1	TRBD1	CASSSGQGWYEQFF	TGCGCCAGCAGCTCCGGACAGGGTTGGTATGAGCAGTTCTTC